The present entry profiles one T cell receptor beta chain with its context. This sample was included in a study of blood T cell repertoires in COVID-19. Data came from immunoSEQ multiplex PCR; TCRdb stores just in-frame clones and leaves some out. Among approximately 160,000 clones, 85% to 95% were seen once, and the ten largest hold nearly 0.55%. The CDR3 covers 14 residues. Trimming removed 6 bases from V and 2 bases from J; junction bases left unmatched: 3. CDR1 and CDR2 from the germline V gene are MDHEN and SYDVKM. This chain uses TRBV28 with TRBJ1-3; 8 bases line up with TRBD1. This sequence originates from a man aged 45-65 years with acute or convalescent COVID-19. The sequencing sample was made of peripheral blood. DNA of the CDR3: TGTGCCAGCAGATCACAGGGGGCTGGAAACACCATATATTTT. Translation: CASRSQGAGNTIYF.